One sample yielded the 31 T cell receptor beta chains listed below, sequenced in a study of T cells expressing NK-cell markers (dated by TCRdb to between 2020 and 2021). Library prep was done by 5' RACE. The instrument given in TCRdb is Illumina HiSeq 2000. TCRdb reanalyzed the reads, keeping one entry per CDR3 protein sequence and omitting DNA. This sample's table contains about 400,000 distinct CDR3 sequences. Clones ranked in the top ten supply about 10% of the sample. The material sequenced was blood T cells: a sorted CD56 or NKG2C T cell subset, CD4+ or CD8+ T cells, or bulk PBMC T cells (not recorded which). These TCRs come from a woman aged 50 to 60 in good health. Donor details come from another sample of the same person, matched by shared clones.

The CDR3 sequence: CASSLFAGPGANVLTF. This rearrangement joins TRBV7-8 to TRBJ2-6; TCRdb calls TRBD1, which cannot be checked without DNA. Germline V gene sequence: CDR1 SGHVS, CDR2 FQNEAQ. This CDR3 comprises 16 residues.

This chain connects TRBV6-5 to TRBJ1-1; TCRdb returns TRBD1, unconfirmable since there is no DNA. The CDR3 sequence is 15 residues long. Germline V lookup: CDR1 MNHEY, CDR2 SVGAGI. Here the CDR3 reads CASRTTGIAMTEAFF.

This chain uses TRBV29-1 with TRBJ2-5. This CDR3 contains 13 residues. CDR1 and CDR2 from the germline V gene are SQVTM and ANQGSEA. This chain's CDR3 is CSVELGTVRTQYF.

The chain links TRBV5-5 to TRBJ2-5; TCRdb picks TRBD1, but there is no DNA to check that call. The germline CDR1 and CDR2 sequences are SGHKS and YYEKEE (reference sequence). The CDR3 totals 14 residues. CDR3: CASSGQTGKETQYF.

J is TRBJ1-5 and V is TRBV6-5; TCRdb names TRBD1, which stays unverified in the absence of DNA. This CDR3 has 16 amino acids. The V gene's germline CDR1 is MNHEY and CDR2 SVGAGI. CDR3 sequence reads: CASSPISGTLNQPQHF.

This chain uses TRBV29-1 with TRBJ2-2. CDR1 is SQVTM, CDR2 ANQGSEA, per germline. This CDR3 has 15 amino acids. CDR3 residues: CSVEEGFRLTGELFF.

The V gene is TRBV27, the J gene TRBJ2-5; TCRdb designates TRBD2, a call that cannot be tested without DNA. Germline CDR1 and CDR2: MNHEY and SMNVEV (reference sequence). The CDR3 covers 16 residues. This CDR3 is CASSSLSGRAKETQYF.

CDR3 sequence: CASSQKTLPGDRPYGYTF. The J gene is TRBJ1-2, the V gene TRBV4-1; TCRdb returns TRBD1, unconfirmable since there is no DNA. CDR1 is MGHRA, CDR2 YSYEKL, per germline. The CDR3 has 18 residues.

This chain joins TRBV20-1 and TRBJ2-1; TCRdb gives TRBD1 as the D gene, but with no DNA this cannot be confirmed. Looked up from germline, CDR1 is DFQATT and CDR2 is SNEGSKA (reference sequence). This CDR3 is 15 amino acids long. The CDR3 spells CSATLGGGSYNEQFF.

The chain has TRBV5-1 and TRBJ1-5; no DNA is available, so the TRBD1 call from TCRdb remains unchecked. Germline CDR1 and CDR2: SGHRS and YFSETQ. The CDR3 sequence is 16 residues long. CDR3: CASSGDDRGDSQPQHF.

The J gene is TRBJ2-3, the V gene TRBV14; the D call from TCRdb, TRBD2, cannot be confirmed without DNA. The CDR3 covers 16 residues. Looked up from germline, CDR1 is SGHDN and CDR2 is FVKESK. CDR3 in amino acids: CASSARLAGVGDTQYF.

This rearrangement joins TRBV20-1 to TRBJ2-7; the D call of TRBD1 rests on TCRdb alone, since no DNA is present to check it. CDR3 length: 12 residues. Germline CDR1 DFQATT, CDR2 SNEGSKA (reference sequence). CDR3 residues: CSGGPSSYEQYF.

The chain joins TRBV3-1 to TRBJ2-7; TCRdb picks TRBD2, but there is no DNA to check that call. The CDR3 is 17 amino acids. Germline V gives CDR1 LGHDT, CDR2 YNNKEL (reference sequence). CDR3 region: CASRPTSGSGSRSEQYF.

This CDR3 is CASSQRPGDETQYF. The chain combines TRBV3-1 with TRBJ2-5; TCRdb picks TRBD1, but there is no DNA to check that call. Germline V gives CDR1 LGHDT, CDR2 YNNKEL (reference sequence). The CDR3 extends over 14 amino acids.

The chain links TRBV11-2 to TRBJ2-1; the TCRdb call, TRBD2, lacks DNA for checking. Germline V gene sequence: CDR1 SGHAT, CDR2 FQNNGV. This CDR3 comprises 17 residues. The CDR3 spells CASSLGAAGRADNEQFF.

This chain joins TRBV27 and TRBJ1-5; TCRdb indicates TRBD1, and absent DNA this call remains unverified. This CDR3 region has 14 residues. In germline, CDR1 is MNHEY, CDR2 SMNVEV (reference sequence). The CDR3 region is CASQQGADSQPQHF.

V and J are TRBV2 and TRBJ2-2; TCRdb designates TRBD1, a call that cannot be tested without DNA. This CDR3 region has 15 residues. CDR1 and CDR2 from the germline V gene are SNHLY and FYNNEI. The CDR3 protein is CASSKNGQNTGELFF.

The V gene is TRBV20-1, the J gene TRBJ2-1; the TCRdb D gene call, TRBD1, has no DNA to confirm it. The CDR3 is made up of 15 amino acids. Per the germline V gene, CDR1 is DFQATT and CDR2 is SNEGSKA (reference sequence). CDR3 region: CSARAPLAGEGEQFF.

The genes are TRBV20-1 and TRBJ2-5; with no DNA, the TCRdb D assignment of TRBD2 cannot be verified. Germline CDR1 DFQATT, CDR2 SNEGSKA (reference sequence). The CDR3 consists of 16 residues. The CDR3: CSAPSPGGWSGETQYF.

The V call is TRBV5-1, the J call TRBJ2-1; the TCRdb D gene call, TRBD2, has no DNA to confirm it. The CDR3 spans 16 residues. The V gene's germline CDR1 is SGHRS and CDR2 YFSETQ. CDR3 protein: CASSLAGTSGRNEQFF.

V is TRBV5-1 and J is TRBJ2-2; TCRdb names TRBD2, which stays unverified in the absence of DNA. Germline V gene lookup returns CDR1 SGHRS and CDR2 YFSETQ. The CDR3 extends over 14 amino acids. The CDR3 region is CASSSEGLTGELFF.

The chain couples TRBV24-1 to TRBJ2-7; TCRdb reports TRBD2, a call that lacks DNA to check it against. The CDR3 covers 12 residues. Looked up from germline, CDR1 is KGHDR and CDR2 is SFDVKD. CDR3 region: CATRGLAGEQYF.

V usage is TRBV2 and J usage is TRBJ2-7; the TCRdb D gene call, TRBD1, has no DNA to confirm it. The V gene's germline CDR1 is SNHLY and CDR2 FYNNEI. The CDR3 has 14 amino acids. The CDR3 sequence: CASKGVGTGDEQYF.

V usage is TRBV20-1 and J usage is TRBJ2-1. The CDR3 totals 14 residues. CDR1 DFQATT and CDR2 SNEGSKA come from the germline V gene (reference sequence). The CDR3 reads CSARDRPTSHEQFF.

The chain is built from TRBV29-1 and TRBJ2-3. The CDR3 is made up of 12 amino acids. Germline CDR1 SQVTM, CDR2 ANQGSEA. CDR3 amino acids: CSVEGFTDTQYF.

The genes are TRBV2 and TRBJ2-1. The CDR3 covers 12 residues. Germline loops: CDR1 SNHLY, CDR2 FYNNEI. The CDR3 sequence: CASSEVGNEQFF.

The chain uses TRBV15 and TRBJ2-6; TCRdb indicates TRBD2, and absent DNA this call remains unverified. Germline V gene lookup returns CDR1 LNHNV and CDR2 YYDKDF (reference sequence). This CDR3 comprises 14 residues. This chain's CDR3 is CATSRGAGANVLTF.

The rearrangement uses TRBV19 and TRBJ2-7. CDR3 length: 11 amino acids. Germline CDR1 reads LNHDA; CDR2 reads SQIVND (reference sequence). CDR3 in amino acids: CARGLPYEQYF. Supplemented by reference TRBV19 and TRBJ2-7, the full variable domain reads DGGITQSPKYLFRKEGQNVTLSCEQNLNHDAMYWYRQDPGQGLRLIYYSQIVNDFQKGDIAEGYSVSREKKESFPLTVTSAQKNPTAFYLCARGLPYEQYFGPGTRLTVT.

CDR3 protein: CATSLRVPGADTQYF. The V and J genes are TRBV15 and TRBJ2-3; TCRdb designates TRBD2, a call that cannot be tested without DNA. The CDR3 is made up of 15 amino acids. The germline gives CDR1 LNHNV, CDR2 YYDKDF (reference sequence).

The CDR3 is CATEGQRNSPLHF. V usage is TRBV3-1 and J usage is TRBJ1-6; TCRdb proposes TRBD1, but this gene call is untestable without DNA. Germline assignment: CDR1 LGHDT and CDR2 YNNKEL (reference sequence). The CDR3 length is 13 residues.

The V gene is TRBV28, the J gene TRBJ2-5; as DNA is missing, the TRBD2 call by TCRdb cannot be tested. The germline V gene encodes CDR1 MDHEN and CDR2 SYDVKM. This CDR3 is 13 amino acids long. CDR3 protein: CATGLADDWTQYF. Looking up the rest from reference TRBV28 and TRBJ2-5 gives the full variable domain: DVKVTQSSRYLVKRTGEKVFLECVQDMDHENMFWYRQDPGLGLRLIYFSYDVKMKEKGDIPEGYSVSREKKERFSLILESASTNQTSMYLCATGLADDWTQYFGPGTRLLVL.